The rows below give T cell receptor beta chains drawn from one sample of a study of control samples from healthy donors and cancer patients. The method was immunoSEQ multiplex PCR; TCRdb's version includes in-frame clones alone and lacks a portion of them. The data contain about 120,000 clones, approximately 90% of them singletons. The sample taken for sequencing was blood. The source is a man aged 35-49 years in good health. Both conserved end residues are part of each CDR3. The D gene is left open where the match is weak. Some rows have no size entry. The others give once, few or many, or a class for an expanded clone.

>-|TRBV13|TRBJ2-7|-
TGTGCCAGCAGCTTAGGTCAATCCTACGAGCAGTACTTC
CASSLGQSYEQYF
>-|TRBV3-1/TRBV3-2|TRBJ2-1|-
TGTGCCAGCAGCCAGCCCAGGACGCACAGAATCTACAATGAGCAGTTCTTC
CASSQPRTHRIYNEQFF
>-|TRBV5-1|TRBJ1-1|-
TGCGCCAGCAGCTCGACAGGATTGACTGAAGCTTTCTTT
CASSSTGLTEAFF
>-|TRBV5-1|TRBJ2-5|few
TGCGCCAGCAGCTTAACTACCGGGACAAGACAAGAGACCCAGTACTTC
CASSLTTGTRQETQYF
>-|TRBV7-9|TRBJ2-7|-
TGTGCCAGCAGCTTAGGGGTAGGGACCTCCTACGAGCAGTACTTC
CASSLGVGTSYEQYF
>-|TRBV3-1/TRBV3-2|TRBJ1-4|-
TGTGCCAGCAGCCAAGATGAGCGGCAGGATGAAAAACTGTTTTTT
CASSQDERQDEKLFF
>-|TRBV13|TRBJ1-3|-
TGTGCCAGCAGCCAAGAAGGGCAAGGAAACACCATATATTTT
CASSQEGQGNTIYF
>-|TRBV6-5|TRBJ1-1|-
TGTGCCAGCAGTTACAAGGGGAAACACACTGAAGCTTTCTTT
CASSYKGKHTEAFF
>TRBD1|TRBV5-1|TRBJ1-3|-
TGCGCCAGCAGCACGGACAGGGATTACTCTGGAAACACCATATATTTT
CASSTDRDYSGNTIYF
>-|TRBV10-2|TRBJ2-5|-
TGCGCCAGCAGTGAGGGGCGGTTGGCGGGGTATCAAGAGACCCAGTACTTC
CASSEGRLAGYQETQYF
>TRBD1|TRBV18|TRBJ1-1|-
TGTGCCAGCTCACCATCCCGGACAGGGACTGAAGCTTTCTTT
CASSPSRTGTEAFF
>-|TRBV5-6|TRBJ2-5|once
TGTGCCAGCAGCTTGTTCACTAGGTACCAAGAGACCCAGTACTTC
CASSLFTRYQETQYF
>TRBD1|TRBV13|TRBJ2-3|-
TGTGCCAGCAGCGTCGCCGGGACAGGGGTTAGCACAGATACGCAGTATTTT
CASSVAGTGVSTDTQYF
>-|TRBV25-1|TRBJ2-4|-
TGTGCCAGCAGTGAAGATATGGGGAGAAACATTCAGTACTTC
CASSEDMGRNIQYF
>TRBD2|TRBV7-8|TRBJ2-1|-
TGTGCCAGCAGCTTAACCGGGGGGGCGGTTAATGAGCAGTTCTTC
CASSLTGGAVNEQFF
>-|TRBV23-1|TRBJ2-7|-
TGCGCCAGCAGTCATCTCCGGGACGGCTCCTACGAGCAGTACTTC
CASSHLRDGSYEQYF
>TRBD2|TRBV6-5|TRBJ2-3|-
TGTGCCAGCAAGCCGGGACTAGCGTCAGATACGCAGTATTTT
CASKPGLASDTQYF
>-|TRBV29-1|TRBJ2-3|-
TGCAGCGTTGAAGAAGCGGGCACAGATACGCAGTATTTT
CSVEEAGTDTQYF
>-|TRBV7-3|TRBJ2-6|few
TGTGCCAGCAGCCAGACAGGTGTCTCTGGGGCCAACGTCCTGACTTTC
CASSQTGVSGANVLTF
>-|TRBV21-1|TRBJ1-5|-
TGTGCCAGCGTGCGTTCGGAGACCCCAGGGCAGCCCCAGCATTTT
CASVRSETPGQPQHF
>-|TRBV10-1|TRBJ1-5|-
TGCGCCAGCAGTGAAGGGTGGCAGCCCCAGCATTTT
CASSEGWQPQHF
>-|TRBV19|TRBJ1-6|once
TGTGCCAGTAGATACCGCAGTCCAAATTCACCCCTCCACTTT
CASRYRSPNSPLHF
>TRBD2|TRBV7-3|TRBJ2-1|-
TGTGCCAGCAGCTACGGGGGGGCCTACAATGAGCAGTTCTTC
CASSYGGAYNEQFF
>-|TRBV5-1|TRBJ2-3|-
TGCGCCAGCAGCAGCGGACAGACTAGCACAGATACGCAGTATTTT
CASSSGQTSTDTQYF
>TRBD2|TRBV18|TRBJ2-1|-
TGTGCCAGCTCAGTTATAGCGGGAACCCTGTACAATGAGCAGTTCTTC
CASSVIAGTLYNEQFF
>TRBD1|TRBV3-1/TRBV3-2|TRBJ2-7|once
TGTGCCGGCAGCCAAGACAGGGGCTTACCCTACGAGCAGTACTTC
CAGSQDRGLPYEQYF
>-|TRBV7-9|TRBJ2-7|once
TGTGCCAGCAGCGTCGAGAGCTCCTACGAGCAGTACTTC
CASSVESSYEQYF
>-|TRBV18|TRBJ1-2|-
TGTGCCAGCTCACCACGGGACGGCAGCTATGGCTACACCTTC
CASSPRDGSYGYTF
>-|TRBV7-9|TRBJ2-3|few
TGTGCCAGCAGCTTAGATGCAGGGGCTGCAGATACGCAGTATTTT
CASSLDAGAADTQYF
>-|TRBV19|TRBJ1-2|-
TGTGCCAGTAATAACCGGGGGCTAGGCTATGGCTACACCTTC
CASNNRGLGYGYTF
>-|TRBV7-8|TRBJ2-7|few
TGTGCCAGCGTAGGGGCTTCCTACGAGCAGTACTTC
CASVGASYEQYF
>TRBD1|TRBV7-8|TRBJ2-7|-
TGTGCCAGCAGCTTAACCGGGACAGGGCACGACGAGCAGTACTTC
CASSLTGTGHDEQYF
>-|TRBV6-4|TRBJ1-4|-
TGTGCCAGCAGCCGAGCCTTTGCAACTAATGAAAAACTGTTTTTT
CASSRAFATNEKLFF
>-|TRBV19|TRBJ1-5|-
TGTGCCAGTAGTATTATGAGACAGCCCCAGCATTTT
CASSIMRQPQHF
>TRBD1|TRBV6-5|TRBJ2-1|medium-sized
TGTGCCACCCTGGCCGGGACAGGGCTAAATGAGCAGTTCTTC
CATLAGTGLNEQFF
>-|TRBV5-6|TRBJ1-6|-
TGTGCCAGCAGCTTGAATAGGCTACCCCTCCACTTT
CASSLNRLPLHF
>TRBD2|TRBV7-3|TRBJ2-2|-
TGTGCCAGCAGCTTACCCACTAGCGGAGACACCGGGGAGCTGTTTTTT
CASSLPTSGDTGELFF
>TRBD1|TRBV12-5|TRBJ1-1|-
TGTGCTAGTGGTTTGGGCGACAGGGGGCAAGGTGAAGCTTTCTTT
CASGLGDRGQGEAFF
>-|TRBV5-1|TRBJ2-7|-
TGCGCCAGCAGCCCCCCAGGGGAAAACGAGCAGTACTTC
CASSPPGENEQYF
>TRBD1|TRBV11-3|TRBJ2-2|-
TGTGCCAGCAGCTTAAAGGGCCCCTGGACAGGTATCACCGGGGAGCTGTTTTTT
CASSLKGPWTGITGELFF
>TRBD1|TRBV27|TRBJ2-7|-
TGTGCCAGCAGTTTAAGTCGACAGGGGGGAACCTACGAGCAGTACTTC
CASSLSRQGGTYEQYF
>-|TRBV6-2/TRBV6-3|TRBJ2-3|-
TGTGCCAGCAGCTTATTCGGGACCCACGCAGATACGCAGTATTTT
CASSLFGTHADTQYF
>-|TRBV6-4|TRBJ1-5|-
TGTGCCAGGAGGTGGGGACACAATCAGCCCCAGCATTTT
CARRWGHNQPQHF
>-|TRBV7-9|TRBJ2-3|-
TGTGCCAGCAGCTTTGCTCATTCCCACACAGATACGCAGTATTTT
CASSFAHSHTDTQYF
>TRBD2|TRBV2|TRBJ2-3|-
TGTGCCAGCACTAAAGGGGGACTAGGGGCAGATACGCAGTATTTT
CASTKGGLGADTQYF
>TRBD1|TRBV9|TRBJ2-5|once
TGTGCCAGCAGCGTAGCTGTAGACAGGGGGCAAGAGACCCAGTACTTC
CASSVAVDRGQETQYF
>TRBD1|TRBV10-3|TRBJ1-2|-
TGTGCCATCAGGTCAGGGGGCGGGGGCTACACCTTC
CAIRSGGGGYTF
>TRBD1|TRBV6-5|TRBJ1-1|-
TGTGCCAGCAGTACCCGGACAGGGGTGAGGACTGAAGCTTTCTTT
CASSTRTGVRTEAFF
>-|TRBV19|TRBJ1-2|-
TGTGCCAGTAGTACCCGGGCAGCCACTAACTATGGCTACACCTTC
CASSTRAATNYGYTF
>-|TRBV6-2/TRBV6-3|TRBJ2-7|-
TGTGCCAGCAGTTACTCTCAGGGCAATGGGAACTTCGAGCAGTACTTC
CASSYSQGNGNFEQYF
>TRBD1|TRBV13|TRBJ1-2|-
TGTGCCAGCAGCTCATCCGGGACAGATTTCTATGGCTACACCTTC
CASSSSGTDFYGYTF
>-|TRBV4-3|TRBJ1-3|-
TGCGCCAGCAGCCAAGACGGCCAGGCTGGAAACACCATATATTTT
CASSQDGQAGNTIYF
>TRBD1|TRBV9|TRBJ1-1|-
TGTGCCAGCAGCGTAGAAGGGGACAGAAGCACTGAAGCTTTCTTT
CASSVEGDRSTEAFF